This TCR beta chain was observed in a study of T cell responses to AZD1222 COVID-19 vaccine. Broader study findings: Vaccine-associated CD4 TCRs spanned spike, dominant at 160-218 and 743-854.

Produced via immunoSEQ multiplex PCR; TCRdb's table is partial and in-frame only. Here the sample spans approximately 140,000 clones, roughly 89% being singletons. CDR1 is MNHNS and CDR2 is SASEGT in the germline V gene. V was cut by 4 bases and J by 0 bases, with 16 bases left in between. This CDR3 is 16 amino acids long. Concerning this clone: The antigen is undetermined.

The sample here was peripheral blood, taken on day 0 of AZD1222 vaccination. The rearrangement joins TRBV6-1 to TRBJ2-7; TRBD1 is a possible D gene (6 bases). The source of this sequence is an adult in good health. CDR3 amino acids: CASSGNHRVSSYEQYF. CDR3 coding DNA: TGTGCCAGCAGTGGCAACCACAGGGTCAGCTCCTACGAGCAGTACTTC.